The 9 T cell receptor beta chains below all came from one sample that was sequenced in a study of CD8+CD57+ T cells in acquired aplastic anemia. The patients chosen for sequencing had shown expansion of CD8+CD57+ cells (detected by flow cytometry). Investigators profiled TCR beta VDJ and CDR3 from genomic DNA template. Each CDR3 protein is one row after TCRdb ran MiXCR on the reads. The sample lists approximately 170,000 distinct CDR3 sequences, approximately 44% occurring once. Sequencing input: sorted CD4+, CD8+, or CD8+CD57+ T cells (not recorded which) from PBMCs. All receptors come from a human donor with aplastic anemia.

The V and J genes are TRBV20-1 and TRBJ1-2; D might be TRBD1 (5 bases). The V end was cut by 3 bases, the J end by 3 bases, with 14 bases between. Germline CDR1 is DFQATT and CDR2 is SNEGSKA (reference sequence). The CDR3 extends over 14 amino acids. The CDR3 spells CSASEAGTYYGYTF. The CDR3 bases are TGCAGTGCTAGTGAAGCAGGGACCTACTATGGCTACACCTTC.

This clonotype showed up just a few times. The chain combines TRBV4-2 with TRBJ1-6; the D gene is possibly TRBD1 (5 bases). In germline, CDR1 is LGHNA, CDR2 YNFKEQ. This CDR3 comprises 15 residues. Trimming stripped 4 bases from V and 9 bases from J, with 16 bases between. CDR3 in DNA: TGTGCCAGCAGCCGAGCCAGGGAGGCGAGTTCACCCCTCCACTTT. Translating gives CASSRAREASSPLHF.

The chain has TRBV4-2 and TRBJ2-7; 10 nucleotides align to TRBD2. Germline CDR1 LGHNA, CDR2 YNFKEQ. V gave up 1 base and J gave up 6 bases; unmatched junction bases: 6. The CDR3 extends over 15 amino acids. CDR3 sequence reads: CASSQVAGGQGEQYF. CDR3 coding DNA: TGTGCCAGCAGCCAAGTAGCGGGAGGACAAGGCGAGCAGTACTTC.

This clonotype occurred a few times. This may be a read error: a much more frequent sequence differs by one nucleotide. The rearrangement links TRBV6-1 to TRBJ2-5; 12 bases align to TRBD2. Unmatched junction bases numbered 12, after V lost 10 bases and J lost 9 bases. CDR1 and CDR2 from the germline V gene are MNHNS and SASEGT. CDR3 length: 14 amino acids. CDR3 residues: CATDRASGGESQYF. The CDR3 nucleotides read TGTGCCACCGATCGGGCTAGCGGGGGGGAGTCCCAGTACTTC.

This clonotype has a count of ten or more. The V gene is TRBV20-1, the J gene TRBJ2-3; D uncertain. The CDR3 extends over 12 amino acids. The germline V gene has CDR1 DFQATT and CDR2 SNEGSKA (reference sequence). Trimming took off 0 bases at V and 7 bases at J, with 8 bases between the two ends. The CDR3 bases are TGCAGTGCTAGAGATCCCCAGAATACGCAGTATTTT. Translating it yields CSARDPQNTQYF.

This clonotype was seen a few times. This chain links TRBV27 with TRBJ2-3, with unresolved D. The CDR3 contains 15 residues. The V gene lost 2 bases and the J gene lost 6 bases, with 15 bases spanning the gap. From germline, CDR1 is MNHEY and CDR2 SMNVEV (reference sequence). Here the CDR3 DNA reads TGTGCCAGCAGTTTAGGTCCTCAGCCATCTGATACGCAGTATTTT. It yields the protein CASSLGPQPSDTQYF.

This clonotype has ten or more counts. V usage is TRBV2 and J usage is TRBJ1-5; 9 nucleotides agree with TRBD1. The CDR3 is made up of 14 amino acids. Germline V gene sequence: CDR1 SNHLY, CDR2 FYNNEI. Trimming at V came to 8 bases and at J to 2 bases, leaving 4 bases not matched to a gene. The CDR3 is CASDTGGGNQPQHF. The CDR3 nucleotides read TGTGCCAGCGACACAGGGGGCGGCAATCAGCCCCAGCATTTT.

This clonotype was seen a handful of times. The junction does not match germline at one end; this may be a read error. The gene calls are TRBV7-7 and TRBJ2-7, with D unresolved. The J call may be in error: the DNA end matches TRBJ2-5 better. The CDR3 extends over 14 amino acids. The germline V gene encodes CDR1 SSHAT and CDR2 FNYEAQ (reference sequence). CDR3 protein: CASSSTPSSGTQYF. The CDR3 nucleotides read TGTGCTAGCAGCTCCACACCGTCTAGTGGGACCCAGTACTTC.

This clonotype was detected ten times or more. This rearrangement joins TRBV12-3 or TRBV12-4 to TRBJ1-2; TRBD1 agrees at 8 bases. V lost 5 bases to trimming and J lost 8 bases; unmatched junction nucleotides: 10. The CDR3 spans 14 residues. In DNA, the CDR3 is TGTGCCAGCAGTATTAAACGACAGGGGCGAGGCTACACCTTC. It is translated as CASSIKRQGRGYTF.